This TCR beta chain was identified during a study of blood T cell repertoires in COVID-19. The CDR3 is 16 amino acids. Trimming at V came to 4 bases and at J to 0 bases, leaving 4 bases not matched to a gene. Germline V gene data show CDR1 as SGHRS and CDR2 as YFSETQ. Data came from immunoSEQ multiplex PCR; TCRdb stores just in-frame clones and leaves some out. The sample carries approximately 280,000 clones, approximately 88% recorded once. The chain employs TRBV5-1 and TRBJ2-6, with 7 bases lining up with TRBD1. The TCR sequence derives from a middle-aged woman who had recovered from COVID-19. Material: PBMCs or T cells enriched from blood (not recorded which). The CDR3 protein is CASSRDSPSGANVLTF. The CDR3 DNA reads as TGCGCCAGCAGCCGGGACAGCCCCTCTGGGGCCAACGTCCTGACTTTC.